Below, one TCR beta chain is given with its context. The table came from immunoSEQ multiplex PCR; TCRdb's copy has only in-frame clones and leaves some out. This sample has over 200,000 clones; more than 85% occur once, and the top ten carry over 1.5%. These data belong to a study of blood T cell repertoires in COVID-19. Study-level background: Italy, Spain and the United States were the sources of the convalescent and acute COVID-19 samples. T cells, B-cell-depleted T cells, or PBMCs supplied cDNA or gDNA.

The CDR3 runs to 14 residues. Germline V CDR1 and CDR2: MDHEN, SYDVKM. Trimming cost V 5 bases and J 7 bases; bases outside gene matches: 6. Material for sequencing was peripheral blood. The chain links TRBV28 to TRBJ1-5, with 9 bases lining up with TRBD1. This clonotype was obtained from a man aged 40-49 years with active or convalescent COVID-19. Here the CDR3 DNA reads TGTGCCAGCAGTGTTACAGGGGGCTCGCAGCCCCAGCATTTT. Protein sequence: CASSVTGGSQPQHF.